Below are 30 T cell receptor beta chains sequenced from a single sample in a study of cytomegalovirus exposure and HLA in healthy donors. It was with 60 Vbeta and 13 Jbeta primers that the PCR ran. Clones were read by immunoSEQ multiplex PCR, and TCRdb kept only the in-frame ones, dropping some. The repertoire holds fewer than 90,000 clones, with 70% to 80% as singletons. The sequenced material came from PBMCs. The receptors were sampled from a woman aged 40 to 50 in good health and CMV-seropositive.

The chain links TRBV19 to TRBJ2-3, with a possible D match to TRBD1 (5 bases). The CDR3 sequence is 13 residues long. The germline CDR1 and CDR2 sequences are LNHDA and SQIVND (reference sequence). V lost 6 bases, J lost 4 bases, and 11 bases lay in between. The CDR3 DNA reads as TGTGCCAGTAGGGACATGGGATCAGATACGCAGTATTTT. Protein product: CASRDMGSDTQYF.

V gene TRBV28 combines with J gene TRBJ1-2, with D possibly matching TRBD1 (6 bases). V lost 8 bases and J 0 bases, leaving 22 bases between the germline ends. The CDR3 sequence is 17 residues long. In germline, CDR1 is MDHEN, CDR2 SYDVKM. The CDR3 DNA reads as TGTGCCAGCGGCTCACTACAGGGTATGGAAGCTAACTATGGCTACACCTTC. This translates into CASGSLQGMEANYGYTF.

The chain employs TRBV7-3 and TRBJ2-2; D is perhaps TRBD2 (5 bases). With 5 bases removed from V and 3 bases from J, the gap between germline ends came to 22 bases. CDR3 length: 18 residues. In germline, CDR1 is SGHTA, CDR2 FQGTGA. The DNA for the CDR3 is TGTGCCAGCAGCCCTCGAGGGCGACCAGACGGTTACACCGGGGAGCTGTTTTTT. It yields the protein CASSPRGRPDGYTGELFF.

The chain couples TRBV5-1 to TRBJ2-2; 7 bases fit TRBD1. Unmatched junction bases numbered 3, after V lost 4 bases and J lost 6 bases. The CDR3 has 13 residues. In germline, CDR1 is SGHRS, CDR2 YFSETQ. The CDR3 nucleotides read TGCGCCAGCAGCATCACAGGGGCCGGGGAGCTGTTTTTT. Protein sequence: CASSITGAGELFF.

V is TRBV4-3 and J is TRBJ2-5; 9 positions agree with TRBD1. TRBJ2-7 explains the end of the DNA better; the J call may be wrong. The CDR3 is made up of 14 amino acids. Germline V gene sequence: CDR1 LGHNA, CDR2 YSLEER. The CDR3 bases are TGCGCCAGCAGCCTGGGACAGGGAAGTGCCGAGCAGTACTTC. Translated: CASSLGQGSAEQYF.

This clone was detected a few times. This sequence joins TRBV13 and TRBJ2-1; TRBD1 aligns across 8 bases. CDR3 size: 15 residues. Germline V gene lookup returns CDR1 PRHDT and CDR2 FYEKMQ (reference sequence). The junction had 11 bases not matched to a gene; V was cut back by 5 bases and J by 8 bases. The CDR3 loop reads CASSPLGQVGDEQFF. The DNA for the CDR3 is TGTGCCAGCAGCCCCCTGGGACAGGTGGGCGATGAGCAGTTCTTC.

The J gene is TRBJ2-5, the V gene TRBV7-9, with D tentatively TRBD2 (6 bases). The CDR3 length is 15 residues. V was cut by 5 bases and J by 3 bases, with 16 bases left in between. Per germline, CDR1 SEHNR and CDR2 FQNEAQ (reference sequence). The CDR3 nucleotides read TGTGCCAGCAGCGCCCCCCTGACGGGGGAAGAGACCCAGTACTTC. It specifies CASSAPLTGEETQYF.

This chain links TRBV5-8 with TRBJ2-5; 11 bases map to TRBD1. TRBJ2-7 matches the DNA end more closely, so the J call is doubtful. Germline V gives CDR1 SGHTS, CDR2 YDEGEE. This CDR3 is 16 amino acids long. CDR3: CASSLRPGQGDYEQYF. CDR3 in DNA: TGTGCCAGCAGCTTGAGACCGGGACAGGGGGACTACGAGCAGTACTTC.

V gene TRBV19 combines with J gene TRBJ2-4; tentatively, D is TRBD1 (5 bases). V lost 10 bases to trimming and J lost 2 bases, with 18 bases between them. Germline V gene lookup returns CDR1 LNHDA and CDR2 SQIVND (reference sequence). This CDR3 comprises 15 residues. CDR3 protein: CATATQGFSKNIQYF. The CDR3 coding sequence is TGTGCCACCGCTACCCAGGGATTTTCCAAAAACATTCAGTACTTC.

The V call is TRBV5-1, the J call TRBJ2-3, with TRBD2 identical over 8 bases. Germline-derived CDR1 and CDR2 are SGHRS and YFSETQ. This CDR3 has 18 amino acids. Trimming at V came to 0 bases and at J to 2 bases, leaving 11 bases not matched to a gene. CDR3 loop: CASSLAPGLANPTDTQYF. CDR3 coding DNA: TGCGCCAGCAGCTTGGCACCCGGACTAGCAAACCCCACAGATACGCAGTATTTT.

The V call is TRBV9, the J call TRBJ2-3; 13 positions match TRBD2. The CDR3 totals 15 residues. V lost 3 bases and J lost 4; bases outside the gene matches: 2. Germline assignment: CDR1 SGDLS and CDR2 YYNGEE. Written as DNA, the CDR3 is TGTGCCAGCAGCGCCGGGACTAGCGGGGCAGATACGCAGTATTTT. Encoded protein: CASSAGTSGADTQYF. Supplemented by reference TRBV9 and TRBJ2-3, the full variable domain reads DSGVTQTPKHLITATGQRVTLRCSPRSGDLSVYWYQQSLDQGLQFLIQYYNGEERAKGNILERFSAQQFPDLHSELNLSSLELGDSALYFCASSAGTSGADTQYFGPGTRLTVL.

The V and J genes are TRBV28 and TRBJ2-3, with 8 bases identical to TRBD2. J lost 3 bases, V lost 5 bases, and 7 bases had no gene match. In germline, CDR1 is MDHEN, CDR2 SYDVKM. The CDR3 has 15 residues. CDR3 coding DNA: TGTGCCAGCAGTCCCCCCGTAGCGGGAACAGATACGCAGTATTTT. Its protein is CASSPPVAGTDTQYF.

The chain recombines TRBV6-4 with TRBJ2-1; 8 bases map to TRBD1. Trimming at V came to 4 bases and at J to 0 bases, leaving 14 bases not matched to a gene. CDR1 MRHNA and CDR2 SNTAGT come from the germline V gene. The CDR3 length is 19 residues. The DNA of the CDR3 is TGTGCCAGCAGTGTTCACGGGACAGGAGTTGAGAGCTCCTACAATGAGCAGTTCTTC. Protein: CASSVHGTGVESSYNEQFF.

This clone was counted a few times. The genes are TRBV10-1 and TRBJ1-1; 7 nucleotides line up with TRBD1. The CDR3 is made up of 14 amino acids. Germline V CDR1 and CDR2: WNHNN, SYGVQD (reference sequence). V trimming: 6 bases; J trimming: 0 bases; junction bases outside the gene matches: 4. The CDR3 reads CASRTGFMNTEAFF. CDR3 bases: TGCGCCAGCAGGACAGGGTTTATGAACACTGAAGCTTTCTTT.

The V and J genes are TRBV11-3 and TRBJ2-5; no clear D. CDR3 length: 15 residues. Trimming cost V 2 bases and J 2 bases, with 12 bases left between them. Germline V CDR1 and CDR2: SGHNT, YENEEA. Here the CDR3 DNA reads TGTGCCAGCAGCTTAAATCAAAACCAGCAAGAGACCCAGTACTTC. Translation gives CASSLNQNQQETQYF.

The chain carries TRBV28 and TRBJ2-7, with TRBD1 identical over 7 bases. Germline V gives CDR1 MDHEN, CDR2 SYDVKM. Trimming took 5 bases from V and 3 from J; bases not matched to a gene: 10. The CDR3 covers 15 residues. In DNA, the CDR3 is TGTGCCAGCAGTCCAGGGACAGCGGAGGACTACGAGCAGTACTTC. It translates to CASSPGTAEDYEQYF.

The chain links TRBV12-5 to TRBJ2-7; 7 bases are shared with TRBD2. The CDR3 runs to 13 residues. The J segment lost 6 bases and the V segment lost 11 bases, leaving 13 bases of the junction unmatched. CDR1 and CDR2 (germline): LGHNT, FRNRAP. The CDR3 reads CASPGGVEGEQYF. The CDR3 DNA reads TGTGCTTCCCCTGGGGGGGTAGAGGGCGAGCAGTACTTC.

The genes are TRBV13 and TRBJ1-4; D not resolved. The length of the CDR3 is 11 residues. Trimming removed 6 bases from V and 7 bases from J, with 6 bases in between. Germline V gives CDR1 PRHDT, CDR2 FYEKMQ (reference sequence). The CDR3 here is CASRSIEKLFF. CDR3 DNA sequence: TGTGCCAGCAGAAGCATTGAAAAACTGTTTTTT.

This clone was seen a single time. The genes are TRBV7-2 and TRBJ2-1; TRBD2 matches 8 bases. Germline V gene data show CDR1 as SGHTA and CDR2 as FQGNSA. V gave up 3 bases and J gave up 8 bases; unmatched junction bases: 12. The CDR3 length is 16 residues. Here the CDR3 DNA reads TGTGCCAGCAGCTTCTCCCCCACCGGGGGGGGTTATGAGCAGTTCTTC. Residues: CASSFSPTGGGYEQFF. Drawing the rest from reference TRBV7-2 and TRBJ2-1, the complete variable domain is GAGVSQSPSNKVTEKGKDVELRCDPISGHTALYWYRQSLGQGLEFLIYFQGNSAPDKSGLPSDRFSAERTGGSVSTLTIQRTQQEDSAVYLCASSFSPTGGGYEQFFGPGTRLTVL.

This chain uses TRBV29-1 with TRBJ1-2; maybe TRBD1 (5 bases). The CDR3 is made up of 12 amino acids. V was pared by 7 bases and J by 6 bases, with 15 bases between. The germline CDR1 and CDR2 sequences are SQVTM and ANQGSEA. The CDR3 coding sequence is TGCAGCGGGGGGGGAACGACCGATGGCTACACCTTC. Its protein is CSGGGTTDGYTF.

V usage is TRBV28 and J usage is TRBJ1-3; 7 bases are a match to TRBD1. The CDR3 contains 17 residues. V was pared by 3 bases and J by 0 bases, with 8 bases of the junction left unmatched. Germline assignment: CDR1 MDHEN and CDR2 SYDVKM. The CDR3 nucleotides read TGTGCCAGCAGTTTCGAATTTGACAGGGCCTCTGGAAACACCATATATTTT. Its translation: CASSFEFDRASGNTIYF.

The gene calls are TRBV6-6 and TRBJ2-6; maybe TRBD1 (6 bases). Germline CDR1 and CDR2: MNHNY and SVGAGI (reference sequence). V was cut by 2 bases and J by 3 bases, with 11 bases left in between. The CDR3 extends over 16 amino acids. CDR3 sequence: CASSYPPGDGANVLTF. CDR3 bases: TGTGCCAGCAGTTACCCCCCAGGGGATGGGGCCAACGTCCTGACTTTC.

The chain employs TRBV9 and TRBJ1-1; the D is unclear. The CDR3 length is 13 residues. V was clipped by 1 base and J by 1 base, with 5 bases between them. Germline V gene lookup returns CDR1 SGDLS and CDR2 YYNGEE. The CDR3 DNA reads TGTGCCAGCAGCGTATCTCCGAACACTGAAGCTTTCTTT. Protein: CASSVSPNTEAFF.

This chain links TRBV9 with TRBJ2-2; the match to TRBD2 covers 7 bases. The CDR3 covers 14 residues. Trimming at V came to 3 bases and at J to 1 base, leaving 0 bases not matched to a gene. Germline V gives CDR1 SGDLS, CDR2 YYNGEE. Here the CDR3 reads CASSASGNTGELFF. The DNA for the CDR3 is TGTGCCAGCAGCGCTAGCGGGAACACCGGGGAGCTGTTTTTT.

For the CDR3, the DNA is TGCGCCAGCAGCTTGCGTACCACGTGGGACAGGAGCTACGAGCAGTACTTC. Protein sequence: CASSLRTTWDRSYEQYF. The gene calls are TRBV5-1 and TRBJ2-7, with 8 bases fitting TRBD1. In germline, CDR1 is SGHRS, CDR2 YFSETQ. The CDR3 extends over 17 amino acids. The V gene end was trimmed by 1 base and the J gene end by 3 bases; junction bases not matched to a gene: 12.

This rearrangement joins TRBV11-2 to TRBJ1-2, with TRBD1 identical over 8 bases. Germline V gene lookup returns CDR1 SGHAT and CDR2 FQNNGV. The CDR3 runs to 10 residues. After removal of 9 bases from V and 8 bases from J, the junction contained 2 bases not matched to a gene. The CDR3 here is CARGQVGYTF. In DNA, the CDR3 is TGTGCCAGGGGACAGGTAGGCTACACCTTC.

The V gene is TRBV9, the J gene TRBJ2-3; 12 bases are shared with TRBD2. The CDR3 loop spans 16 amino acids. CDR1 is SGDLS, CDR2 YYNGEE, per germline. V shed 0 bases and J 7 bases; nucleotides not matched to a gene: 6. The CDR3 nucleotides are TGTGCCAGCAGCGTAGATGCTAGCGGGGGGGCCAATACGCAGTATTTT. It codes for CASSVDASGGANTQYF.

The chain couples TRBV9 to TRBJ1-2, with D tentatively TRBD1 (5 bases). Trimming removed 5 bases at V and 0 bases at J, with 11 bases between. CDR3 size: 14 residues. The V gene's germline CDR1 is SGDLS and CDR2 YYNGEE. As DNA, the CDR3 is TGTGCCAGCAGTATCGGAGGGGCTAACTATGGCTACACCTTC. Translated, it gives CASSIGGANYGYTF.

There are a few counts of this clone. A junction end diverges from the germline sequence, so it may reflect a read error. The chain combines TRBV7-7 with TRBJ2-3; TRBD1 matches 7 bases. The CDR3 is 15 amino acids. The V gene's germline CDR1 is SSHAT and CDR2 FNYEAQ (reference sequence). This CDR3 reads CASSLTGDGADTQYF. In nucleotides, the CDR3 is TGTGCTAGCAGCTTAACAGGGGATGGGGCAGATACGCAGTATTTT.

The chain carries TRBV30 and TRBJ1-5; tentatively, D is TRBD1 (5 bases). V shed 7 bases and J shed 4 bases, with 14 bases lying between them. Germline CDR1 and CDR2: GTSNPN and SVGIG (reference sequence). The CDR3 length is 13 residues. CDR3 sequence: CASSTALNQPQHF. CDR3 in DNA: TGTGCCTCCTCGACAGCCCTTAATCAGCCCCAGCATTTT.